This T cell receptor beta chain was documented in a study of T cell responses to AZD1222 COVID-19 vaccine. Study context: Pooling of second doses given at about 4 or about 12 weeks was done. Points from the study as a whole: Most donors were white British and more were female, and clonal diversity was possibly underestimated. Repertoire sampling was restricted to post-peak T cell response timepoints. Vaccination with two AZD1222 doses was followed by a rise in Spike-specific TCR breadth and depth.

V gave up 5 bases and J gave up 5 bases, with 15 bases separating them. The CDR3 consists of 14 residues. In germline, CDR1 is SGHTA, CDR2 FQGNSA. Data came from immunoSEQ multiplex PCR; TCRdb stores just in-frame clones and leaves some out. The repertoire includes tens of thousands of clones, more than 75% of them detected once, and 20% to 25% sits in the top ten. For this clone: The target antigen is unknown.

The chain couples TRBV7-2 to TRBJ2-5; D is perhaps TRBD1 or TRBD2 (5 bases each). This receptor was obtained from an adult in good health. The starting material was peripheral blood, obtained on day 0 of AZD1222 vaccination. The CDR3, as DNA: TGTGCCAGCAGCCTACCGGGGCGAGTTGAGACCCAGTACTTC. Translated: CASSLPGRVETQYF.